The 30 T cell receptor beta chains presented below share a single source sample, sequenced in a study of cytomegalovirus exposure and HLA in healthy donors. Using immunoSEQ multiplex PCR, the repertoire was profiled, and TCRdb retains in-frame clones only, with some absent. The profile shows approximately 99,000 clones, about 85% of them singletons. The specimen was PBMCs. The receptors come from a woman younger than 35 in good health and CMV-seronegative.

The chain is built from TRBV13 and TRBJ1-1; tentatively, D is TRBD1 (6 bases). The V and J ends lost 8 bases and 4 bases respectively, with 14 bases between them. CDR1 is PRHDT, CDR2 FYEKMQ, per germline (reference sequence). This CDR3 region has 13 residues. In DNA, the CDR3 is TGTGCCAGCGGGGAGGGGGGGGGCACTGAAGCTTTCTTT. Encoded protein: CASGEGGGTEAFF.

The CDR3 protein is CASSEGQGGGETQYF. The CDR3 DNA is TGTGCCAGCAGTGAAGGACAGGGGGGAGGTGAGACCCAGTACTTC. The chain uses TRBV2 and TRBJ2-5, with 9 bases lining up with TRBD1. Germline V gives CDR1 SNHLY, CDR2 FYNNEI. The CDR3 loop spans 15 amino acids. Unmatched junction bases numbered 5, after V lost 1 base and J lost 5 bases. Full variable domain (rest looked up from reference TRBV2 and TRBJ2-5): EPEVTQTPSHQVTQMGQEVILRCVPISNHLYFYWYRQILGQKVEFLVSFYNNEISEKSEIFDDQFSVERPDGSNFTLKIRSTKLEDSAMYFCASSEGQGGGETQYFGPGTRLLVL.

This clone was found once. This chain uses TRBV6-1 with TRBJ1-4; TRBD1 agrees at 7 bases. Germline lookup yields CDR1 MNHNS and CDR2 SASEGT. J was trimmed by 3 bases and V by 3 bases; bases with no gene match: 19. The CDR3 has 20 residues. The CDR3 loop reads CASSEDPGEGAISSNEKLFF. The DNA of the CDR3 is TGTGCCAGCAGTGAGGATCCGGGAGAGGGGGCGATTTCTTCTAATGAAAAACTGTTTTTT.

The gene calls are TRBV5-6 and TRBJ1-5; D is possibly TRBD1 (6 bases). The CDR3 runs 16 residues. Per the germline V gene, CDR1 is SGHDT and CDR2 is YYEEEE. V lost 3 bases, J lost 0 bases, and 13 bases lay in between. For the CDR3, the DNA is TGTGCCAGCAGCTCCGAAGGACAGTATAGCAATCAGCCCCAGCATTTT. This codes for CASSSEGQYSNQPQHF.

V and J are TRBV27 and TRBJ2-7; 10 nucleotides agree with TRBD2. Germline assignment: CDR1 MNHEY and CDR2 SMNVEV (reference sequence). The CDR3 extends over 16 amino acids. The ends lost 1 base at V and 5 bases at J; junction bases unmatched: 8. CDR3 nucleotides: TGTGCCAGCAGTTTATTCACTAGCGGGGATAAGGACGAGCAGTACTTC. Its translation is CASSLFTSGDKDEQYF.

This clone was seen a single time. The chain recombines TRBV2 with TRBJ2-1, with TRBD1 matching 8 bases. The CDR3 runs to 12 residues. The V gene end was trimmed by 11 bases and the J gene end by 3 bases; junction bases not matched to a gene: 3. Germline V CDR1 and CDR2: SNHLY, FYNNEI. The CDR3 reads CAVQGGYNEQFF. In DNA, the CDR3 is TGTGCCGTACAGGGGGGCTACAATGAGCAGTTCTTC.

The chain uses TRBV27 and TRBJ2-7; 8 nucleotides line up with TRBD2. The CDR3 totals 12 residues. The trim removed 8 bases at V and 7 bases at J, leaving 7 bases unmatched. The germline V gene has CDR1 MNHEY and CDR2 SMNVEV (reference sequence). The CDR3 region is CASYGGAGEQYF. CDR3 DNA: TGTGCCAGCTACGGGGGGGCCGGGGAGCAGTACTTC.

This clone showed up just once. In nucleotides, the CDR3 is TGTGCCTGGAGAGGCAGGGGCACTGAAGCTTTCTTT. Its translation is CAWRGRGTEAFF. The chain combines TRBV30 with TRBJ1-1; possibly TRBD1 for D (6 bases). This CDR3 contains 12 residues. Germline CDR1 reads GTSNPN; CDR2 reads SVGIG (reference sequence). Trimming pared 3 bases from V and 4 bases from J, leaving 9 bases between.

This chain joins TRBV5-6 and TRBJ2-5; 7 bases are a match to TRBD1. Germline V lookup: CDR1 SGHDT, CDR2 YYEEEE. The V segment lost 4 bases and the J segment 5 bases; nucleotides outside the gene matches: 11. This CDR3 has 15 amino acids. The CDR3 DNA sequence: TGTGCCAGCAGCGCAACTCGACAGGGTAGGGAGACCCAGTACTTC. Its protein is CASSATRQGRETQYF.

The chain combines TRBV6-5 with TRBJ2-2; 8 bases fit TRBD2. Germline values: CDR1 MNHEY, CDR2 SVGAGI. CDR3 size: 13 residues. With V trimmed by 4 bases and J by 7 bases, 2 bases remained unmatched. CDR3 nucleotide sequence: TGTGCCAGCAGTTTGGGGACTAGCGGGGAGCTGTTTTTT. It yields the protein CASSLGTSGELFF.

The V and J genes are TRBV12-5 and TRBJ1-1, with D possibly being TRBD1 (5 bases). Deletions cut 6 bases from V and 3 bases from J, with 11 bases between. The CDR3 loop spans 13 amino acids. Germline-derived CDR1 and CDR2 are LGHNT and FRNRAP. The CDR3 loop reads CASGGEGDTEAFF. The CDR3, as DNA: TGTGCTAGTGGAGGGGAAGGGGACACTGAAGCTTTCTTT.

This clone was picked up a small number of times. This chain links TRBV7-2 with TRBJ1-6; D gene uncertain. Germline V gene sequence: CDR1 SGHTA, CDR2 FQGNSA. V was cut by 8 bases and J by 6 bases, with 11 bases left in between. There are 13 residues in the CDR3. The CDR3 is CASGEMSNSPLHF. CDR3 DNA: TGTGCCAGCGGAGAAATGAGTAATTCACCCCTCCACTTT.

The V and J genes are TRBV10-3 and TRBJ1-5; D might be TRBD1 (6 bases). V was cut by 2 bases and J by 3 bases, with 11 bases left in between. This CDR3 region has 15 residues. Per the germline V gene, CDR1 is ENHRY and CDR2 is SYGVKD. Written as DNA, the CDR3 is TGTGCCATCAGTGAGGGGGGCTACGACAATCAGCCCCAGCATTTT. It is translated as CAISEGGYDNQPQHF.

The rearrangement links TRBV7-2 to TRBJ1-5, with 7 bases lining up with TRBD1. In germline, CDR1 is SGHTA, CDR2 FQGNSA. The trim removed 5 bases at V and 1 base at J, leaving 11 bases unmatched. The length of the CDR3 is 17 residues. CDR3 bases: TGTGCCAGCAGCCCCGGCCCCCCGGGACAGAGCAATCAGCCCCAGCATTTT. Its protein product is CASSPGPPGQSNQPQHF.

The chain joins TRBV27 to TRBJ1-6, with TRBD1 matching 7 bases. V lost 7 bases to trimming and J lost 9 bases; unmatched junction nucleotides: 9. CDR3 length: 14 residues. From germline, CDR1 is MNHEY and CDR2 SMNVEV (reference sequence). CDR3 coding DNA: TGTGCCAGCAAGCCCGGGACAGACGCTTCACCCCTCCACTTT. Protein sequence: CASKPGTDASPLHF.

The chain combines TRBV6-5 with TRBJ1-5; D is uncertain. The germline V gene encodes CDR1 MNHEY and CDR2 SVGAGI. The CDR3 is made up of 14 amino acids. V lost 3 bases to trimming and J lost 1 base, with 7 bases between them. CDR3 nucleotide sequence: TGTGCCAGCAGTTATGGCTCAAGCAATCAGCCCCAGCATTTT. This codes for CASSYGSSNQPQHF.

The chain carries TRBV27 and TRBJ1-4, with D unresolved. The CDR3 consists of 12 residues. Germline CDR1 and CDR2: MNHEY and SMNVEV (reference sequence). The ends were cut back, 6 bases at V and 8 bases at J, with 10 bases in the middle. The CDR3 DNA is TGTGCCAGCAGACAACCCGGGGAAAAACTGTTTTTT. Translating it yields CASRQPGEKLFF.

The chain couples TRBV11-2 to TRBJ1-1, with D maybe TRBD1 (6 bases). The CDR3 contains 14 residues. Trimming took off 6 bases at V and 2 bases at J, with 13 bases between the two ends. Germline V gives CDR1 SGHAT, CDR2 FQNNGV. DNA for the CDR3: TGTGCCAGCAGTTTCGACAGGTCTAACACTGAAGCTTTCTTT. Protein product: CASSFDRSNTEAFF.

The chain has TRBV1 and TRBJ1-1. TRBV1 is a pseudogene locus. CDR3 length: 17 amino acids. The CDR3 DNA sequence: TGCACCAGCAGCCAAGGAACGGACGGAGGGAAGGGGACTGAAGCTTTCTTT. This translates into CTSSQGTDGGKGTEAFF.

The chain couples TRBV9 to TRBJ1-2, with D hard to call. Germline V gene sequence: CDR1 SGDLS, CDR2 YYNGEE. V lost 1 base to trimming and J lost 2 bases, with 9 bases between them. This CDR3 has 14 residues. The CDR3 nucleotides are TGTGCCAGCAGCGTATCGCAGTCCAACTATGGCTACACCTTC. It specifies CASSVSQSNYGYTF.

Only one count was recorded for this clone. The chain recombines TRBV2 with TRBJ1-2; 9 bases fit TRBD1. This CDR3 contains 18 residues. Trimming took 3 bases from V and 1 from J; bases not matched to a gene: 12. Germline loops: CDR1 SNHLY, CDR2 FYNNEI. The CDR3 DNA is TGTGCCAGCAGTGACCCGGAGGACAGGGGATTGGGTAACTATGGCTACACCTTC. Amino acids: CASSDPEDRGLGNYGYTF.

The chain couples TRBV27 to TRBJ2-4, with D perhaps matching TRBD2 (6 bases). CDR1 and CDR2 (germline): MNHEY, SMNVEV (reference sequence). CDR3 length equals 14 residues. V was cut by 9 bases and J by 5 bases, with 17 bases left in between. CDR3 sequence reads: CASYRRGRENIQYF. CDR3 nucleotide sequence: TGTGCCAGTTATAGGAGGGGTCGGGAAAACATTCAGTACTTC.

The chain is built from TRBV27 and TRBJ2-7, with TRBD1 identical over 11 bases. This CDR3 has 16 amino acids. Germline loops: CDR1 MNHEY, CDR2 SMNVEV (reference sequence). Germline trimming cut 5 bases from V and 2 bases from J; bases unmatched to any gene: 8. The DNA of the CDR3 is TGTGCCAGCAGTCGTCAAGGGACAGGGGGACCCTACGAGCAGTACTTC. It codes for CASSRQGTGGPYEQYF.

The chain combines TRBV27 with TRBJ1-6; D is ambiguous. Trimming took off 6 bases at V and 0 bases at J, with 9 bases between the two ends. Germline loops: CDR1 MNHEY, CDR2 SMNVEV (reference sequence). CDR3 length: 15 amino acids. The CDR3 reads CASSGFSSYNSPLHF. For the CDR3, the DNA is TGTGCCAGCAGCGGGTTTAGCTCCTATAATTCACCCCTCCACTTT.

This clone was seen only once. Here the CDR3 reads CASSEDGGAGTEAFF. The CDR3 DNA reads as TGTGCCAGCAGTGAAGATGGGGGCGCAGGGACTGAAGCTTTCTTT. The chain couples TRBV6-1 to TRBJ1-1; a possible D gene is TRBD1 (6 bases). The CDR3 is 15 residues long. V was cut by 1 base and J by 5 bases, with 14 bases left in between. The germline V gene encodes CDR1 MNHNS and CDR2 SASEGT.

The rearrangement links TRBV7-9 to TRBJ2-5; tentatively, D is TRBD1 (5 bases). The CDR3 loop spans 12 amino acids. V lost 5 bases and J 4 bases, leaving 8 bases between the germline ends. Per the germline V gene, CDR1 is SEHNR and CDR2 is FQNEAQ (reference sequence). In nucleotides, the CDR3 is TGTGCCAGCAGCCAGGGATCAGAGACCCAGTACTTC. Translating it yields CASSQGSETQYF.

The rearrangement joins TRBV5-6 to TRBJ2-1; D is possibly TRBD1 (6 bases). Looked up from germline, CDR1 is SGHDT and CDR2 is YYEEEE. The CDR3 length is 13 residues. Trimming took off 6 bases at V and 8 bases at J, with 15 bases between the two ends. The CDR3 region has the DNA TGTGCCAGCACCAACCCAACAGGGCATGAGCAGTTCTTC. As protein: CASTNPTGHEQFF. The whole variable domain, filled in from reference TRBV5-6 and TRBJ2-1, reads DAGVTQSPTHLIKTRGQQVTLRCSPKSGHDTVSWYQQALGQGPQFIFQYYEEEERQRGNFPDRFSGHQFPNYSSELNVNALLLGDSALYLCASTNPTGHEQFFGPGTRLTVL.

This clone showed up many times. V gene TRBV7-6 combines with J gene TRBJ1-2; 9 bases are shared with TRBD1. Germline V CDR1 and CDR2: SGHVS, FNYEAQ. The CDR3 runs to 14 residues. With V trimmed by 4 bases and J by 8 bases, 8 bases remained unmatched. In DNA, the CDR3 is TGTGCCAGCAGCTCGCCGGGACAGGGTTCAGGCTACACCTTC. Its protein is CASSSPGQGSGYTF.

This clone appeared a few times. The chain employs TRBV5-6 and TRBJ2-7; TRBD1 might be the D (6 bases). Trimming removed 4 bases from V and 2 bases from J, with 13 bases in between. Germline V CDR1 and CDR2: SGHDT, YYEEEE. The CDR3 is 14 residues long. CDR3 sequence (DNA): TGTGCCAGCAGCGCGGTGGACAGAACCTACGAGCAGTACTTC. It codes for CASSAVDRTYEQYF. The full variable domain, completed using reference TRBV5-6 and TRBJ2-7, is DAGVTQSPTHLIKTRGQQVTLRCSPKSGHDTVSWYQQALGQGPQFIFQYYEEEERQRGNFPDRFSGHQFPNYSSELNVNALLLGDSALYLCASSAVDRTYEQYFGPGTRLTVT.

This clone occurred many times. The rearrangement joins TRBV25-1 to TRBJ2-5; D possibly corresponds to TRBD2 (5 bases). The ends were cut back, 1 base at V and 3 bases at J, with 12 bases in the middle. CDR3 length: 15 amino acids. CDR1 and CDR2 from the germline V gene are MGHDK and SYGVNS. The CDR3 region is CASSESGREKETQYF. As DNA, the CDR3 is TGTGCCAGCAGTGAATCTGGCCGGGAAAAAGAGACCCAGTACTTC.